This TCR beta chain was sequenced during a study of T-cell reconstitution after alpha-beta-depleted transplantation in children. Unique molecular identifiers were incorporated when the TCRbeta library was constructed. TCRdb used MiXCR to reprocess the PCR reads, holding one entry per CDR3 protein. The sample carries about 690,000 distinct CDR3 sequences, roughly 15% recorded once. Only a few counts were recorded for this clonotype. This sample comprised PBMCs from the stem cell graft donor, obtained from the stem cell graft. The clonotype originates from a human donor who donated a stem cell graft to a child with acute myeloid leukemia.

For the CDR3, the DNA is TGTGCCAGCAGTTTGGGGGGCGTACACGGCTATGGCTACACCTTC. Translated, it gives CASSLGGVHGYGYTF. The chain is built from TRBV12-3 or TRBV12-4 and TRBJ1-2; maybe TRBD1 (6 bases). CDR3 length equals 15 residues. V lost 3 bases and J 4 bases, leaving 15 bases between the germline ends.